The table lists the clone carrying this T cell receptor (beta chain) with many counts. Its target is not known. The data were obtained in a study of identical twins. Whole-study findings and limits: The abundant beta clonotypes from cord blood had fewer insertions, and memory repertoires had none of this. A partial confounding effect on zero-insertion analyses could come from invariant MAIT and iNKT cells.

V shed 7 bases, J shed 1 base, and the junction held 6 bases outside the gene matches. The CDR3 covers 15 residues. In germline, CDR1 is MNHEY, CDR2 SVGEGT. TCRdb fed the 5' RACE reads into MiXCR, producing one record per CDR3 protein. The table shows a few hundred thousand distinct CDR3 sequences, with 9.5% to 10% occurring only once. The same sample was also used in a study of yellow fever vaccine responses in identical twins.

The sequenced material came from PBMCs. The clonotype was recovered from a woman aged 18-29 years in good health. This rearrangement joins TRBV6-2 or TRBV6-3 to TRBJ2-2, with 7 bases matching TRBD1. The CDR3 is CASISAGGNTGELFF. The DNA for the CDR3 is TGTGCCAGCATTAGTGCAGGGGGGAACACCGGGGAGCTGTTTTTT.